Given below is one T cell receptor beta chain in context. The antigen is unknown. For each CDR3 protein, TCRdb gives one entry from its re-call of the 5' RACE reads, without DNA. This sample's table reports about 210,000 distinct CDR3 sequences. The data originate from a study of monozygotic twins with inflammatory bowel disease. Study-wide results and limits: The data did not back a single strong IBD-associated clonotype or signal.

Per germline, CDR1 SGHRS and CDR2 YFSETQ. The CDR3 is 14 amino acids. J is TRBJ1-2 and V is TRBV5-1; TCRdb calls TRBD1, which cannot be checked without DNA. This clonotype originated in a human donor with ulcerative colitis or Crohn's disease, or a healthy co-twin of an affected twin (not recorded which). The sample was blood. CDR3 sequence: CASSPGTDRDGYTF.